This TCR beta chain is drawn from a study of OX40 agonist ivuxolimab in advanced cancers. Broadly, across the study: Ivuxolimab was a fully human IgG2 agonistic monoclonal antibody targeting the costimulatory receptor OX40 (CD134). Intravenous ivuxolimab was administered to patients every 2 weeks at six dose levels: 0.01, 0.1, 0.3, 1.5, 3 and 10 mg/kg. Of the roughly 52 patients in dose escalation, around 19 had hepatocellular carcinoma, some 15 had melanoma, 9 had renal cell carcinoma and 9 had head and neck cancer. In the dose-escalation cohort, 82.7% of patients were male, and the mean age was about 55 years, with a range of 23 to 79. Patients were allowed to have had prior anti-PD-1, anti-PD-L1 or anti-CTLA-4 therapy, and approximately 39% of the dose-escalation patients had been treated with checkpoint inhibitors. Partial responses were achieved by three dose-escalation patients, of whom one had hepatocellular carcinoma and two had cutaneous melanoma. Peripheral TCRbeta sequencing aimed to test whether ivuxolimab altered TCR sequence diversity and caused clonal T-cell expansion. The monotherapy dose-escalation portion (N of about 49 patients) of the phase I ivuxolimab trial is reported in the paper. Beyond this particular receptor, the publication reports: On average, CD8+ T cells showed more expanded clones than CD4+ T cells after ivuxolimab. In the 0.1-3.0 mg/kg groups, partial responders had among the lowest normalized peripheral clonal expansion, particularly in CD8+ T cells. At doses of 0.1 to 3.0 mg/kg, clonal expansion of both CD4+ and CD8+ blood T cells was observed from baseline to week 6. Low levels of normalized T-cell clonal expansion were also seen in some patients who did not respond. Which antigens the clonally expanded peripheral T cells were specific for was not determined.

Trimming removed 8 bases from V and 5 bases from J, leaving 19 bases between the germline ends. From a lookup of the germline V gene, CDR1 and CDR2 are MNHNS and SASEGT. Spanning cysteine to phenylalanine, the CDR3 consists of 14 amino acids. The entry retains the CDR3 DNA only, 42 bases that are in frame from base 1. Of note for this clone: Its antigen is currently not known. The input lacks base qualities; no much larger clone sits a single base away.

The trial excluded patients who had a history of autoimmune disease or were on systemic immunosuppression. Peripheral blood for TCR sequencing was drawn from every dose cohort at baseline, at cycle 4 day 1 and at cycle 7 day 1. Samples were obtained from an open-label, multicenter, first-in-human phase I dose-escalation trial of ivuxolimab. Adults with locally advanced or metastatic head and neck squamous cell, hepatocellular, melanoma or renal cell carcinoma were enrolled in the trial. Before TCR sequencing, CD4+ and CD8+ T cells were separately sorted from peripheral blood. Genomic DNA was extracted from sorted cells for sequencing of the TCRbeta CDR3 region. The immunoSEQ Assay was used for sequencing of TCRbeta CDR3 regions. TCRdb limited this immuneACCESS table to in-frame rearrangements with V and J called. A share of clones is missing; checked studies link under half to unresolved V genes, and the rest is unexplained. The sample yields about 86,000 clones; about 90% were counted once. The top ten clones comprise roughly 8.9% of the sample.

The rearrangement joined TRBV6-1 to TRBJ2-7; TRBD2 is a weak D gene call, 6 bases matching. This sequence originates from an adult with an advanced solid tumor such as melanoma, head and neck, liver or kidney cancer. The specimen was CD4+ or CD8+ T cells sorted from blood, collected in a trial of the OX40 agonist ivuxolimab. The CDR3 amino acid sequence is: CASSRVGGEDEQYF. The DNA is as follows: TGTGCCAGCTCAAGGGTGGGGGGAGAGGACGAGCAGTACTTC.